The T cell receptor (beta chain) described here comes from a study of breast tumors, draining lymph nodes, adjacent tissues. Study results and limitations: Tumor TCR diversity was below lymph nodes but above nontumor tissue.

Samples came from axillary lymph nodes draining the breast cancer. This clonotype was counted at least ten times. Its target is unknown. The J segment lost 6 bases and the V segment lost 4 bases, leaving 10 bases of the junction unmatched. Per germline, CDR1 SGDLS and CDR2 YYNGEE. This CDR3 is 16 amino acids long. MiXCR was run by TCRdb on the multiplex PCR reads, yielding one entry per CDR3 protein. The profile shows about 230,000 distinct CDR3 sequences, approximately 29% of them singletons. The TCR sequence derives from a female donor with breast cancer. Some clones in this sample may be carry-over from other donors' samples. The chain has TRBV9 and TRBJ2-2; TRBD2 agrees at 9 bases. Source material: axillary lymph node tissue. The CDR3 sequence is CASSRLSGSRAGELFF. CDR3 nucleotide sequence: TGTGCCAGCAGCCGACTTAGCGGGAGTAGGGCCGGGGAGCTGTTTTTT.